The 31 T cell receptor beta chains below all came from one sample that was sequenced in a study of T-cell memory formation after mild COVID-19. MiXCR was run by TCRdb on the 5' RACE reads, yielding one entry per CDR3 protein. The repertoire has just under 550,000 distinct CDR3 sequences, roughly 22% of them found once; the top ten carry roughly an eighth. Sequencing input: PBMCs or a T cell subset sorted from them (not recorded which). The receptor source for this set is an adult woman who had mild COVID-19 (a few samples of this study predate the infection). Cell type and time point are not known.

The chain links TRBV30 to TRBJ1-1; perhaps TRBD1 as D (5 bases). V was cut by 0 bases and J by 8 bases, with 13 bases left in between. This CDR3 spans 13 amino acids. Germline CDR1 reads GTSNPN; CDR2 reads SVGIG (reference sequence). DNA for the CDR3: TGTGCCTGGAGTGTACGAAACCGGGACGAAGCTTTCTTT. It yields the protein CAWSVRNRDEAFF. The complete variable domain, with remaining parts taken from reference TRBV30 and TRBJ1-1, reads SQTIHQWPATLVQPVGSPLSLECTVEGTSNPNLYWYRQAAGRGLQLLFYSVGIGQISSEVPQNLSASRPQDRQFILSSKKLLLSDSGFYLCAWSVRNRDEAFFGQGTRLTVV.

This clonotype appeared a few times. The chain employs TRBV20-1 and TRBJ2-2, with a possible D match to TRBD2 (6 bases). The CDR3 is 15 amino acids. Trimming took off 4 bases at V and 3 bases at J, with 15 bases between the two ends. CDR1 is DFQATT and CDR2 is SNEGSKA in the germline V gene (reference sequence). The CDR3 here is CSATGSGGDTGELFF. The CDR3 nucleotides read TGCAGTGCTACGGGTTCTGGCGGGGACACCGGGGAGCTGTTTTTT.

This clonotype was recorded a few times. The chain has TRBV5-1 and TRBJ1-1; D ambiguous. The germline CDR1 and CDR2 sequences are SGHRS and YFSETQ. V gave up 5 bases and J gave up 1 base, with 9 bases separating them. This CDR3 has 13 residues. DNA for the CDR3: TGCGCCAGCAGTTCTGAGGGGAACACTGAAGCTTTCTTT. It codes for CASSSEGNTEAFF.

The DNA of the CDR3 is TGTGCCAGCAGCTTAGATGGAGCGGCCCTTAACTATGGCTACACCTTC. It translates to CASSLDGAALNYGYTF. V gene TRBV7-2 combines with J gene TRBJ1-2, with D unresolved. Germline V gene sequence: CDR1 SGHTA, CDR2 FQGNSA. The CDR3 is made up of 16 amino acids. Between the trimmed V and J ends, which lost 1 base and 1 base, there was a span of 13 bases.

The chain joins TRBV18 to TRBJ2-2, with TRBD2 as a possible D gene (5 bases). CDR1 is KGHSH and CDR2 is LQKENI in the germline V gene. V lost 0 bases to trimming and J lost 4 bases, with 12 bases between them. The CDR3 consists of 16 residues. CDR3 DNA: TGTGCCAGCTCACCACCAGGACGGAGGAGCACCGGGGAGCTGTTTTTT. This encodes CASSPPGRRSTGELFF. Using reference TRBV18 and TRBJ2-2 for the parts outside the CDR3, the full variable domain is NAGVMQNPRHLVRRRGQEARLRCSPMKGHSHVYWYRQLPEEGLKFMVYLQKENIIDESGMPKERFSAEFPKEGPSILRIQQVVRGDSAAYFCASSPPGRRSTGELFFGEGSRLTVL.

This clonotype occurred many times. This sequence joins TRBV27 and TRBJ1-5; tentatively, D is TRBD1 (5 bases). The CDR3 runs 14 residues. Germline loops: CDR1 MNHEY, CDR2 SMNVEV (reference sequence). Trimming cost V 3 bases and J 0 bases, with 6 bases left between them. Written as DNA, the CDR3 is TGTGCCAGCAGTTTTCAGGGTAGCAATCAGCCCCAGCATTTT. Its protein product is CASSFQGSNQPQHF.

The chain couples TRBV6-5 to TRBJ2-5; TRBD2 might be the D (6 bases). The V and J ends lost 2 bases and 8 bases respectively, with 12 bases between them. Germline V gives CDR1 MNHEY, CDR2 SVGAGI. This CDR3 has 13 amino acids. The CDR3 region has the DNA TGTGCCAGCAGTTACGCGGGACCAAAAACCCAGTACTTC. Amino acid sequence: CASSYAGPKTQYF.

A few counts support this clonotype. The gene calls are TRBV6-6 and TRBJ1-1; 7 positions agree with TRBD1. The V gene end was trimmed by 11 bases and the J gene end by 2 bases; junction bases not matched to a gene: 5. This CDR3 contains 12 residues. The V gene's germline CDR1 is MNHNY and CDR2 SVGAGI (reference sequence). The CDR3 DNA sequence: TGTGCCTCCACAGGGGATAACACTGAAGCTTTCTTT. This translates into CASTGDNTEAFF.

The rearrangement joins TRBV27 to TRBJ2-6; TRBD1 matches at 10 bases. This CDR3 is 18 amino acids long. The V and J ends lost 7 bases and 2 bases, in that order; junction bases with no gene match: 11. Germline V gene lookup returns CDR1 MNHEY and CDR2 SMNVEV (reference sequence). CDR3 DNA: TGTGCCAGCATGTTGGGACAGGGGTTTTTGGCTGGGGCCAACGTCCTGACTTTC. It yields the protein CASMLGQGFLAGANVLTF.

This clonotype was detected ten times or more. The gene calls are TRBV7-2 and TRBJ2-7, with a tentative D call TRBD1 (5 bases). The V gene lost 5 bases and the J gene lost 1 base, with 6 bases spanning the gap. The CDR3 consists of 12 residues. Germline CDR1 and CDR2: SGHTA and FQGNSA. The CDR3 coding sequence is TGTGCCAGCAGCAGACAGTCCTACGAGCAGTACTTC. This sequence encodes CASSRQSYEQYF.

This clonotype was detected only a few times. The genes are TRBV20-1 and TRBJ2-2; D possibly uses TRBD1 or TRBD2 (6 bases each). Trimming removed 3 bases from V and 7 bases from J, with 18 bases in between. From germline, CDR1 is DFQATT and CDR2 SNEGSKA (reference sequence). The CDR3 contains 15 residues. CDR3 region: CSARFFGGKGGELFF. The CDR3 DNA reads TGCAGTGCTAGGTTCTTCGGGGGCAAGGGCGGGGAGCTGTTTTTT.

For the CDR3, the DNA is TGTGCCACCAGCAGAGATTTGGGTAGCGGAAAAGAGACCCAGTACTTC. Residues: CATSRDLGSGKETQYF. The chain is built from TRBV15 and TRBJ2-5, with D possibly TRBD2 on 6 matching bases. This CDR3 spans 16 amino acids. Germline V gene sequence: CDR1 LNHNV, CDR2 YYDKDF (reference sequence). V lost 0 bases to trimming and J lost 3 bases, with 14 bases between them.

This clonotype was detected only a few times. The chain employs TRBV24-1 and TRBJ1-5; tentative D call: TRBD1 (5 bases). Germline V lookup: CDR1 KGHDR, CDR2 SFDVKD. The ends were cut back, 4 bases at V and 3 bases at J, with 15 bases in the middle. This CDR3 is built from 16 residues. This chain's CDR3 is CATSEAGRVDNQPQHF. The DNA of the CDR3 is TGTGCCACCAGTGAGGCCGGCAGGGTAGACAATCAGCCCCAGCATTTT.

This clonotype was seen a few times. In nucleotides, the CDR3 is TGTGCCAGCAGCAAACCGGGACAGGGGGGAACTTTCTTT. Its translation: CASSKPGQGGTFF. The rearrangement links TRBV21-1 to TRBJ1-1; the table's TRBD1 call for D was not verified on the DNA. TRBV21-1 corresponds to a pseudogene. The CDR3 runs 13 residues.

This clonotype showed up just a few times. CDR3 sequence (DNA): TGTGCCAGCAATACCGGGACTGGCGGCTCCTACAATGAGCAGTTCTTC. This gives the protein CASNTGTGGSYNEQFF. The rearrangement joins TRBV2 to TRBJ2-1; a weak D match, TRBD2 (6 bases). Germline V gene data show CDR1 as SNHLY and CDR2 as FYNNEI. Trimming stripped 7 bases from V and 0 bases from J, with 16 bases between. CDR3 length: 16 amino acids.

The chain uses TRBV6-1 and TRBJ1-1, with TRBD1 identical over 9 bases. The CDR3 length is 15 residues. J was trimmed by 1 base and V by 6 bases; bases with no gene match: 6. Germline assignment: CDR1 MNHNS and CDR2 SASEGT. The CDR3 nucleotides are TGTGCCAGCAGGCCTGGACAGGGGAAGAACACTGAAGCTTTCTTT. It encodes CASRPGQGKNTEAFF.

The chain recombines TRBV6-4 with TRBJ1-1; possibly TRBD1 for D (5 bases). This CDR3 is built from 13 residues. Trimming left V 9 bases short and J 4 bases short, with 15 bases between. Germline V CDR1 and CDR2: MRHNA, SNTAGT. In nucleotides, the CDR3 is TGTGCCAGTCGTCGACATGACAGCACTGAAGCTTTCTTT. Translating it yields CASRRHDSTEAFF.

This rearrangement joins TRBV14 to TRBJ2-1; D remains ambiguous. Deletions cut 4 bases from V and 2 bases from J, with 12 bases between. CDR1 SGHDN and CDR2 FVKESK come from the germline V gene. This CDR3 spans 15 amino acids. CDR3 coding DNA: TGTGCCAGCAGCCCCCCCCGACCGACCTACAATGAGCAGTTCTTC. It specifies CASSPPRPTYNEQFF.

The rearrangement uses TRBV24-1 and TRBJ1-1; maybe TRBD1 (6 bases). CDR3 size: 13 residues. Germline V CDR1 and CDR2: KGHDR, SFDVKD. With 3 bases removed from V and 7 bases from J, the gap between germline ends came to 11 bases. The CDR3 is CATSDEQGGEAFF. Here the CDR3 DNA reads TGTGCCACCAGTGATGAACAGGGAGGTGAAGCTTTCTTT.

This clonotype was seen a few times. The genes are TRBV19 and TRBJ2-2; D remains unclear. The V gene's germline CDR1 is LNHDA and CDR2 SQIVND (reference sequence). CDR3 length: 12 amino acids. The germline V and J ends were trimmed by 7 bases and 4 bases, with 7 bases remaining between them. The CDR3: CASTDRTGELFF. CDR3 nucleotides: TGTGCCAGTACCGACCGCACCGGGGAGCTGTTTTTT.

The V and J genes are TRBV30 and TRBJ2-6; D gene unclear. Germline assignment: CDR1 GTSNPN and CDR2 SVGIG (reference sequence). This CDR3 is 15 amino acids long. V was pared by 3 bases and J by 0 bases, with 9 bases between. CDR3 loop: CAWRAQNSGANVLTF. The CDR3 nucleotides are TGTGCCTGGAGAGCACAGAACTCTGGGGCCAACGTCCTGACTTTC.

The chain combines TRBV12-3 or TRBV12-4 with TRBJ1-1; 9 nucleotides match TRBD1. Losses at the gene ends were 8 bases for V and 5 bases for J; bases not matched to a gene: 12. The CDR3 contains 15 residues. The CDR3 DNA follows: TGTGCCAGCCTATTGGGGACAGGGTGGGGGACTGAAGCTTTCTTT. Translation gives CASLLGTGWGTEAFF.

This chain links TRBV15 with TRBJ1-3; D ambiguous. The ends were cut back, 3 bases at V and 0 bases at J, with 15 bases in the middle. CDR1 is LNHNV, CDR2 YYDKDF, per germline (reference sequence). This CDR3 spans 17 amino acids. CDR3 in amino acids: CATSSEFGVSSGNTIYF. CDR3 DNA: TGTGCCACCAGCAGCGAGTTCGGGGTGAGCTCTGGAAACACCATATATTTT.

At least ten counts were recorded for this clonotype. The chain joins TRBV4-3 to TRBJ2-1; D remains ambiguous. Germline V gene data show CDR1 as LGHNA and CDR2 as YSLEER. The ends were cut back, 1 base at V and 8 bases at J, with 15 bases in the middle. The CDR3 consists of 15 residues. The CDR3 sequence: CASSQGLLDGDEQFF. Here the CDR3 DNA reads TGCGCCAGCAGCCAAGGTCTACTGGATGGCGATGAGCAGTTCTTC.

The chain links TRBV12-3 or TRBV12-4 to TRBJ2-2; 10 bases agree with TRBD1. V shed 5 bases, J shed 3 bases, and the junction held 3 bases outside the gene matches. CDR3 length equals 15 residues. The CDR3, as DNA: TGTGCCAGCAGTAGGGACAGGGGCGACACCGGGGAGCTGTTTTTT. Residues: CASSRDRGDTGELFF.

V gene TRBV5-1 combines with J gene TRBJ2-1; 7 nucleotides line up with TRBD2. Germline V gene sequence: CDR1 SGHRS, CDR2 YFSETQ. After removal of 0 bases from V and 7 bases from J, the junction contained 10 bases not matched to a gene. The CDR3 is made up of 16 amino acids. The CDR3 DNA reads as TGCGCCAGCAGCTTGGAGGTACTAGCGCGGGGAAATGAGCAGTTCTTC. It codes for CASSLEVLARGNEQFF. The full variable domain, with the rest looked up from reference TRBV5-1 and TRBJ2-1, is KAGVTQTPRYLIKTRGQQVTLSCSPISGHRSVSWYQQTPGQGLQFLFEYFSETQRNKGNFPGRFSGRQFSNSRSEMNVSTLELGDSALYLCASSLEVLARGNEQFFGPGTRLTVL.

This clonotype was seen more than once but under ten times. The gene calls are TRBV12-3 or TRBV12-4 and TRBJ2-1; TRBD2 matches 7 bases. J lost 9 bases, V lost 7 bases, and 15 bases had no gene match. The CDR3 runs to 15 residues. The CDR3 DNA follows: TGTGCCAGCATCTTGGTGGCGGGAGCGCTTACTGAGCAGTTCTTC. It is translated as CASILVAGALTEQFF.

V usage is TRBV5-1 and J usage is TRBJ1-2, with D possibly being TRBD1 (6 bases). Trimming pared 7 bases from V and 4 bases from J, leaving 11 bases between. Germline V CDR1 and CDR2: SGHRS, YFSETQ. This CDR3 has 12 residues. In DNA, the CDR3 is TGCGCCAGCCGGGGGACACTCTATGGCTACACCTTC. Translation: CASRGTLYGYTF.

This clonotype was detected only a few times. The rearrangement uses TRBV14 and TRBJ2-7; either TRBD1 or TRBD2 may supply D (5 bases each). Germline lookup yields CDR1 SGHDN and CDR2 FVKESK. The CDR3 is made up of 13 amino acids. V was clipped by 8 bases and J by 2 bases, with 13 bases between them. The CDR3 DNA sequence: TGTGCCAGCCGACCGAGAGGGGCCTACGAGCAGTACTTC. Amino acids: CASRPRGAYEQYF.

V gene TRBV20-1 combines with J gene TRBJ2-1, with D uncertain. The CDR3 has 13 residues. Trimming pared 0 bases from V and 12 bases from J, leaving 15 bases between. The germline CDR1 and CDR2 sequences are DFQATT and SNEGSKA (reference sequence). The DNA for the CDR3 is TGCAGTGCTAGAGATCTGAAGGCTAGAGCGCAGTTCTTC. It specifies CSARDLKARAQFF.

The chain uses TRBV6-2 or TRBV6-3 and TRBJ2-1, with TRBD1 matching over 9 bases. The CDR3 spans 16 residues. V lost 2 bases, J lost 7 bases, and 9 bases stayed unmatched. Germline V gene sequence: CDR1 MNHEY, CDR2 SVGEGT. CDR3 loop: CASSYTADRGKNEQFF. CDR3 coding DNA: TGTGCCAGCAGTTACACCGCTGACAGGGGGAAGAATGAGCAGTTCTTC.